Listed here are 14 T cell receptor beta chains from one sample, sequenced in a study of blood T cells in healthy people across ages. Alongside a J-beta primer mix, a sample-barcoded 5' primer served in a second PCR lasting about 7 to 11 cycles. One entry per CDR3 protein results from TCRdb running MiXCR on the 5' RACE reads. The repertoire holds 800,000 to 950,000 distinct CDR3 sequences, with about 28% as singletons. This sample also appeared in a second study, on T cells of mothers and their children.

The sequenced material came from blood. The source is a woman aged 35 to 49 in good health.

This clonotype showed up many times. This chain connects TRBV30 to TRBJ1-2; 7 nucleotides align to TRBD1. With V trimmed by 3 bases and J by 4 bases, 5 bases remained unmatched. Germline V gene data show CDR1 as GTSNPN and CDR2 as SVGIG (reference sequence). This CDR3 contains 13 residues. CDR3 residues: CAWSPGQTYGYTF. CDR3 coding DNA: TGTGCCTGGAGCCCGGGACAGACCTATGGCTACACCTTC. Full variable domain (outside the CDR3, taken from reference TRBV30 and TRBJ1-2): SQTIHQWPATLVQPVGSPLSLECTVEGTSNPNLYWYRQAAGRGLQLLFYSVGIGQISSEVPQNLSASRPQDRQFILSSKKLLLSDSGFYLCAWSPGQTYGYTFGSGTRLTVV.

This clonotype turned up a few times. This chain joins TRBV29-1 and TRBJ2-7, with 8 bases fitting TRBD1. V lost 3 bases and J lost 6; bases outside the gene matches: 4. CDR1 and CDR2 (germline): SQVTM, ANQGSEA. This CDR3 is 12 amino acids long. The CDR3 sequence is CSVEWTGREQYF. The CDR3 DNA reads as TGCAGCGTTGAGTGGACAGGGCGCGAGCAGTACTTC.

Points on this clonotype: A much larger clone is a single base away; this may be a read error. V usage is TRBV29-1 and J usage is TRBJ2-4; possibly TRBD2 for D (7 bases). Germline lookup yields CDR1 SQVTM and CDR2 ANQGSEA. This CDR3 is built from 15 residues. Trimming shortened V by 4 bases and J by 13 bases, and 26 bases separated the two germline ends. CDR3 in DNA: TGCAGCGTTGGCGGGGGCCTACAATCCTACAATGAGCAGTACTTC. Amino acids: CSVGGGLQSYNEQYF.

This clonotype was recorded at least ten times. The V and J genes are TRBV7-6 and TRBJ2-5; no firm D call. The CDR3 covers 16 residues. V gave up 5 bases and J gave up 0 bases, with 16 bases separating them. Germline loops: CDR1 SGHVS, CDR2 FNYEAQ. The CDR3 coding sequence is TGTGCCAGCAGCGATTGGTCGCCTCTACACCAAGAGACCCAGTACTTC. Amino acids: CASSDWSPLHQETQYF.

There are many counts of this clonotype. V is TRBV20-1 and J is TRBJ2-5; tentatively, D is TRBD2 (5 bases). V lost 1 base and J 3 bases, leaving 9 bases between the germline ends. Germline V gene lookup returns CDR1 DFQATT and CDR2 SNEGSKA (reference sequence). The CDR3 has 13 amino acids. The CDR3 sequence is CSARGVGEETQYF. The CDR3, as DNA: TGCAGTGCTAGAGGTGTGGGAGAAGAGACCCAGTACTTC.

This clonotype showed up just a few times. The V and J genes are TRBV5-1 and TRBJ1-2, with D maybe TRBD1 (6 bases). V shed 0 bases and J shed 1 base, with 13 bases lying between them. The germline V gene encodes CDR1 SGHRS and CDR2 YFSETQ. This CDR3 comprises 16 residues. The CDR3 is CASSLEGDTYNYGYTF. Written as DNA, the CDR3 is TGCGCCAGCAGCTTGGAAGGGGACACCTATAACTATGGCTACACCTTC.

The genes are TRBV5-1 and TRBJ1-1; D is perhaps TRBD1 (6 bases). The CDR3 totals 13 residues. Trimming removed 6 bases from V and 1 base from J, with 10 bases in between. From germline, CDR1 is SGHRS and CDR2 YFSETQ. CDR3 sequence: CASTVDRNTEAFF. The DNA of the CDR3 is TGCGCCAGCACAGTGGACAGGAACACTGAAGCTTTCTTT.

J is TRBJ1-5 and V is TRBV18; D uncertain. Germline CDR1 KGHSH, CDR2 LQKENI. Trimming removed 3 bases at V and 2 bases at J, with 11 bases between. The CDR3 length is 15 residues. CDR3 protein: CASSPGDLRNQPQHF. The CDR3 DNA sequence: TGTGCCAGCTCACCGGGAGACCTCCGCAATCAGCCCCAGCATTTT.

This clonotype was recorded a few times. This chain joins TRBV29-1 and TRBJ1-1; possible D gene TRBD1, 5 bases. V lost 5 bases, J lost 1 base, and 8 bases lay in between. Germline assignment: CDR1 SQVTM and CDR2 ANQGSEA. This CDR3 is 12 amino acids long. The CDR3 region is CSVQGANTEAFF. Written as DNA, the CDR3 is TGCAGCGTTCAGGGAGCGAACACTGAAGCTTTCTTT.

The gene calls are TRBV4-1 and TRBJ2-3; D is unresolved. The CDR3 loop spans 15 amino acids. Trimming stripped 7 bases from V and 0 bases from J, with 14 bases between. Germline V gene lookup returns CDR1 MGHRA and CDR2 YSYEKL. The DNA for the CDR3 is TGCGCCAGCACCATCCATGGGCCTAGCACAGATACGCAGTATTTT. Encoded protein: CASTIHGPSTDTQYF.

Note on this clonotype: A junction end diverges from the germline sequence, so it may reflect a read error. The V call is TRBV13, the J call TRBJ2-1, with TRBD1 matching 7 bases. The CDR3 has 18 residues. Germline CDR1 is PRHDT and CDR2 is FYEKMQ (reference sequence). In DNA, the CDR3 is TGTGCCAGCAGCTCCCCATTCCAGACAGGGAGAACGAGCAATGAGCGGTTCTTC. It translates to CASSSPFQTGRTSNERFF.

V and J are TRBV6-2 or TRBV6-3 and TRBJ2-7; possibly TRBD1 for D (6 bases). V was pared by 5 bases and J by 5 bases, with 19 bases between. The CDR3 consists of 15 residues. CDR1 is MNHEY, CDR2 SVGEGT, per germline. In nucleotides, the CDR3 is TGTGCCAGCAGTCCCTCTCGGACAGCGAGGAACGAGCAGTACTTC. Amino acids: CASSPSRTARNEQYF.

This clonotype turned up a few times. The rearrangement uses TRBV2 and TRBJ1-5; TRBD1 is a possible D gene (5 bases). The length of the CDR3 is 15 residues. Per germline, CDR1 SNHLY and CDR2 FYNNEI. Between the trimmed V and J ends, which lost 2 bases and 7 bases, there was a span of 15 bases. CDR3 nucleotide sequence: TGTGCCAGCAGTGAACAGAGACTAGCAGGGCAGCCCCAGCATTTT. Translating gives CASSEQRLAGQPQHF.

The V and J genes are TRBV3-1 and TRBJ1-1, with TRBD1 as a possible D gene (6 bases). Deletions cut 5 bases from V and 0 bases from J, with 13 bases between. Germline V gene data show CDR1 as LGHDT and CDR2 as YNNKEL (reference sequence). The CDR3 is 15 residues long. The CDR3 reads CASSTRTDLNTEAFF. CDR3 nucleotide sequence: TGTGCCAGCAGCACTAGGACAGACCTGAACACTGAAGCTTTCTTT.